A few counts support the clone carrying this TCR beta chain. The CDR3 covers 14 residues. Unmatched junction bases numbered 5, after V lost 1 base and J lost 7 bases. The germline V gene has CDR1 SGHTA and CDR2 FQGTGA. One entry per CDR3 protein, called by TCRdb with MiXCR from the reads. This sample has more than 150,000 distinct CDR3 sequences, with more than 15% found just once. The sample is drawn from a study of T cell repertoires in cytomegalovirus infection. The sample consisted of CD8+ T cells from PBMCs. This sequence was found in a human donor in good health (CMV status not recorded). Some clones in this sample may be carry-over from other donors' samples. The genes are TRBV7-3 and TRBJ1-2; 8 nucleotides align to TRBD1. The CDR3 reads CASSLNSGGSGYTF. In DNA form, the CDR3 reads TGTGCCAGCAGCTTAAATTCAGGGGGCTCTGGCTACACCTTC.